This entry lists 9 T cell receptor beta chains sequenced from one sample in a study of T cell responses to AZD1222 COVID-19 vaccine. Generated by immunoSEQ multiplex PCR, the TCRdb table keeps only in-frame clones and is missing some. The sample records roughly 130,000 clones, roughly nine tenths being singletons. Here the sequenced sample was peripheral blood, taken on day 0 of AZD1222 vaccination. These receptors all come from an adult in good health.

V and J are TRBV5-1 and TRBJ2-7, with D tentatively TRBD1 (6 bases). V dropped 0 bases and J dropped 1 base, with 11 bases sitting between them. Looked up from germline, CDR1 is SGHRS and CDR2 is YFSETQ. CDR3 length: 15 amino acids. CDR3 sequence: CASSLGAGVSYEQYF. CDR3 bases: TGCGCCAGCAGCTTGGGGGCAGGGGTTTCCTACGAGCAGTACTTC. The full variable domain, its missing parts supplied by reference TRBV5-1 and TRBJ2-7, is KAGVTQTPRYLIKTRGQQVTLSCSPISGHRSVSWYQQTPGQGLQFLFEYFSETQRNKGNFPGRFSGRQFSNSRSEMNVSTLELGDSALYLCASSLGAGVSYEQYFGPGTRLTVT.

This clone was counted between two and nine times. The genes are TRBV28 and TRBJ1-2; 8 bases are shared with TRBD1. This CDR3 contains 15 residues. The trim removed 3 bases at V and 8 bases at J, leaving 11 bases unmatched. The germline gives CDR1 MDHEN, CDR2 SYDVKM. The CDR3 region is CASSFLSQGARGYTF. The CDR3 region has the DNA TGTGCCAGCAGTTTTCTCAGCCAGGGGGCGAGGGGCTACACCTTC.

The chain links TRBV6-2 or TRBV6-3 to TRBJ1-2; 8 bases are shared with TRBD1. The CDR3 is 13 residues long. Germline CDR1 MNHEY, CDR2 SVGEGT. J was trimmed by 8 bases and V by 2 bases; bases with no gene match: 4. The CDR3 spells CASSYPDRGGYTF. The CDR3 DNA is TGTGCCAGCAGTTACCCCGACAGGGGAGGCTACACCTTC.

The rearrangement joins TRBV6-5 to TRBJ2-2, with 11 nucleotides matching TRBD1. With 4 bases clipped from V and 5 bases from J, the junction kept 3 bases outside the gene matches. The length of the CDR3 is 15 residues. In germline, CDR1 is MNHEY, CDR2 SVGAGI. DNA of the CDR3: TGTGCCAGCAGTTGGGACAGGGGGTCTACCGGGGAGCTGTTTTTT. This codes for CASSWDRGSTGELFF.

This rearrangement joins TRBV15 to TRBJ1-3; no reliable D call. The V gene lost 0 bases and the J gene lost 0 bases, with 12 bases spanning the gap. The CDR3 loop spans 17 amino acids. The germline V gene encodes CDR1 LNHNV and CDR2 YYDKDF (reference sequence). The CDR3 region is CATSRDRRPSSGNTIYF. The CDR3 coding sequence is TGTGCCACCAGCAGAGATAGGCGGCCGAGCTCTGGAAACACCATATATTTT.

V gene TRBV4-1 combines with J gene TRBJ1-4; D is perhaps TRBD1 (6 bases). The germline V gene has CDR1 MGHRA and CDR2 YSYEKL. V was pared by 5 bases and J by 8 bases, with 15 bases between. This CDR3 comprises 14 residues. The CDR3 region is CASSKQGLIEKLFF. As DNA, the CDR3 is TGCGCCAGCAGCAAACAGGGATTAATAGAAAAACTGTTTTTT.

This clone came up once. J is TRBJ1-6 and V is TRBV7-2; D is ambiguous. The CDR3 loop spans 12 amino acids. V was cut by 8 bases and J by 3 bases, with 5 bases left in between. Germline assignment: CDR1 SGHTA and CDR2 FQGNSA. The CDR3, as DNA: TGTGCCAGCGGGTTCTATAATTCACCCCTCCACTTT. Encoded protein: CASGFYNSPLHF.

The chain links TRBV10-3 to TRBJ1-3; D remains ambiguous. Per germline, CDR1 ENHRY and CDR2 SYGVKD. This CDR3 is 14 amino acids long. Trimming pared 5 bases from V and 4 bases from J, leaving 12 bases between. CDR3 coding DNA: TGTGCCATCAGTACAACCCAGGACGGAAACACCATATATTTT. Its protein product is CAISTTQDGNTIYF.

This clone was observed a handful of times. CDR3 sequence: CASSLAGNYGYTF. As DNA, the CDR3 is TGTGCCAGCAGCTTAGCAGGAAACTATGGCTACACCTTC. The V gene is TRBV7-9, the J gene TRBJ1-2; no firm D call. Deletions cut 0 bases from V and 2 bases from J, with 4 bases between. The CDR3 contains 13 residues. In germline, CDR1 is SEHNR, CDR2 FQNEAQ (reference sequence).